The clone carrying this TCR beta chain was found many times. The antigen is not known. In TCRdb, the PCR reads were re-called with MiXCR into one record per CDR3 protein. The data show 88,000 or so distinct CDR3 sequences, roughly a fifth seen once. This entry is derived from a study of molecular identifiers for immune sequencing clone quantification. At the level of the study: Sequencing covered four of five parts into which replicate RNA from about 21,000 or 97,000 naive CD8 cells was split.

Notes on the study in general: Clonotypes surpassing 20 RNA copies contained over 98% of effector molecules, versus under 1% in naive cells.

V lost 1 base and J 2 bases, leaving 10 bases between the germline ends. This CDR3 has 15 amino acids. Germline CDR1 is SEHNR and CDR2 is FQNEAQ (reference sequence). The sequencing input was naive CD8+ T cells from blood, with Jurkat cell RNA spiked in. The subset: FACS-sorted CD8+CD4-CCR7+CD45RA+ naive T cells. J is TRBJ2-3 and V is TRBV7-9; a weak D match, TRBD2 (6 bases). The clonotype comes from a human donor in good health. Some libraries in this study had Jurkat cell RNA spiked in. The CDR3 reads CASSLVAGFTDTQYF. The DNA of the CDR3 is TGTGCCAGCAGCTTAGTGGCGGGGTTCACAGATACGCAGTATTTT.